This TCR beta chain is from a study of blood T cell repertoires in COVID-19. Turning to the study itself: Samples taken during acute and convalescent COVID-19 were collected in the United States, Italy and Spain.

Germline CDR1 reads SGHVT; CDR2 reads SQSDAQ. The length of the CDR3 is 14 residues. V trimming: 7 bases; J trimming: 4 bases; junction bases outside the gene matches: 7. Measured with immunoSEQ multiplex PCR; TCRdb has only the in-frame clones, and not every one. The top ten clones hold 2.6% of a sample with about 320,000 clones, over 85% of them seen once. The count of this clone is one. The chain combines TRBV7-4 with TRBJ1-1, with TRBD1 matching over 9 bases. This TCR came from a man between 60 and 75 years old who had recovered from COVID-19. The sample was PBMCs or T cells enriched from blood (not recorded which). The CDR3 sequence is CASKRKTGGTEAFF. DNA for the CDR3: TGTGCCAGCAAACGAAAGACAGGGGGCACTGAAGCTTTCTTT.